This TCR beta chain originates from a study of cytomegalovirus exposure and HLA in healthy donors. Study-level results: TCR beta chains numbering more than 150 were designated cytomegalovirus-associated. Later on, a genetic analysis was performed. It linked a missense variant in DCLRE1C with V- and J-gene trimming of TCR beta.

PCR used 60 Vbeta primers and 13 Jbeta primers. Repertoires were generated with immunoSEQ multiplex PCR, while TCRdb's copy carries only in-frame clones and drops some. The listing records about 150,000 clones. Turning to this clone: Its antigen is as yet unknown.

This CDR3 is built from 15 residues. The V segment lost 4 bases and the J segment 11 bases; nucleotides outside the gene matches: 14. The sample was PBMCs. The chain employs TRBV23-1 and TRBJ2-5; 9 positions agree with TRBD2. TRBV23-1 is noted as an ORF with a role that remains uncertain. This receptor was identified in a woman aged 50 to 60 in good health and CMV-seronegative. The CDR3 bases are TGCGCCAGCAGTCCTTCGGGCCTAGCGGGGTATCCTCAGTACTTC. Translation: CASSPSGLAGYPQYF.